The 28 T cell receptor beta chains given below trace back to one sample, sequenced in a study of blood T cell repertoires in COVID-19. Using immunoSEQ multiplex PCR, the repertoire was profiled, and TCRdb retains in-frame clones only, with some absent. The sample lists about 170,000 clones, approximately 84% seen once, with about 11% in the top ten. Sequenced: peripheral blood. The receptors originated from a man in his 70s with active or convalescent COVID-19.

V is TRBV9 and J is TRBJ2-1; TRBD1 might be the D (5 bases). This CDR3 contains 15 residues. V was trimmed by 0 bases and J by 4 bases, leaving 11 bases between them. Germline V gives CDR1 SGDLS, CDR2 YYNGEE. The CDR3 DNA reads TGTGCCAGCAGCGTAGGCAGGGCTGGTTACAATGAGCAGTTCTTC. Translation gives CASSVGRAGYNEQFF.

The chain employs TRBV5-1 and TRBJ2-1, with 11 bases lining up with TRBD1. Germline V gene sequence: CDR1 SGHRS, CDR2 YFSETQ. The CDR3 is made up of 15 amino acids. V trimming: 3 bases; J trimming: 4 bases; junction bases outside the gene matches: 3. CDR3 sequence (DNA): TGCGCCAGCAGCTCGGGGACAGGGGGTTACAATGAGCAGTTCTTC. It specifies CASSSGTGGYNEQFF.

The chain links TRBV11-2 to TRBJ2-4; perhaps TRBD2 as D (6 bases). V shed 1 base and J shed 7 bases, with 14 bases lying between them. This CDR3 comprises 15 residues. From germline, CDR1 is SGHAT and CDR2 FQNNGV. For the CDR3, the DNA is TGTGCCAGCAGCTTAGGACGGCGTGGGGGGAACATTCAGTACTTC. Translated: CASSLGRRGGNIQYF. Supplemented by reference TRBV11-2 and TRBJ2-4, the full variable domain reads EAGVAQSPRYKIIEKRQSVAFWCNPISGHATLYWYQQILGQGPKLLIQFQNNGVVDDSQLPKDRFSAERLKGVDSTLKIQPAKLEDSAVYLCASSLGRRGGNIQYFGAGTRLSVL.

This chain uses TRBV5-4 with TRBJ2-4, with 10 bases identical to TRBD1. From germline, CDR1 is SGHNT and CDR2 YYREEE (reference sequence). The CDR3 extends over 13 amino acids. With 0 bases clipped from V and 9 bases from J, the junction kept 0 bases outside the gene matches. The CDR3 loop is CASSLGDRGIQYF. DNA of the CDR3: TGTGCCAGCAGCTTGGGGGACAGGGGCATTCAGTACTTC.

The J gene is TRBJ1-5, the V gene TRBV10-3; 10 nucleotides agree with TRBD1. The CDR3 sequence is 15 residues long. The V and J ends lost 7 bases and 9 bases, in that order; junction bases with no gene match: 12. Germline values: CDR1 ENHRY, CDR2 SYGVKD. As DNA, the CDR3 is TGTGCCATCAAGCCGGGACAGGGGTCCGAGGTGCCCCAGCATTTT. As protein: CAIKPGQGSEVPQHF.

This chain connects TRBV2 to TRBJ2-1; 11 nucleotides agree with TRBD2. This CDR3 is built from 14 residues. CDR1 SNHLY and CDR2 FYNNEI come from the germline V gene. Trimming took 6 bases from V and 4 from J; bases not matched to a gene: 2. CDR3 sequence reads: CASSRTSGYNEQFF. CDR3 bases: TGTGCCAGCAGCCGGACTAGCGGGTACAATGAGCAGTTCTTC.

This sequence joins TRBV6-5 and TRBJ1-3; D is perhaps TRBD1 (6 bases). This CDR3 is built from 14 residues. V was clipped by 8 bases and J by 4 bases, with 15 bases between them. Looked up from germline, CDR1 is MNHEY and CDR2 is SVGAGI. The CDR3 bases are TGTGCCAGCGGGCCCCGGGGGGCAGGAAACACCATATATTTT. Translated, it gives CASGPRGAGNTIYF.

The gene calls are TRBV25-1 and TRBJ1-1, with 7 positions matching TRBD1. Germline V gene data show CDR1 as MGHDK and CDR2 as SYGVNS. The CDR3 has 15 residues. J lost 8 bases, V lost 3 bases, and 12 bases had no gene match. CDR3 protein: CASSDIPGRGQEAFF. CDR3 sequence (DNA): TGTGCCAGCAGTGACATCCCCGGGAGGGGGCAAGAAGCTTTCTTT.

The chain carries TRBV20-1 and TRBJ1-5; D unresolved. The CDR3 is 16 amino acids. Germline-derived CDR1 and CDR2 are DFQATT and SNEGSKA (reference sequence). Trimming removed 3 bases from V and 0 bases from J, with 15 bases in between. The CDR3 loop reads CSASGLPTASNQPQHF. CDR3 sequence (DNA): TGCAGTGCTAGTGGGTTACCAACAGCTAGCAATCAGCCCCAGCATTTT.

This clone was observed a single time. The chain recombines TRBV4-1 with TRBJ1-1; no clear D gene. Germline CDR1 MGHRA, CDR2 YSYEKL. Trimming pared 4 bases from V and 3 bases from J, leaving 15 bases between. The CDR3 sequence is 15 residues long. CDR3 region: CASSRGPAADTEAFF. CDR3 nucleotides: TGCGCCAGCAGCCGAGGACCTGCAGCGGACACTGAAGCTTTCTTT.

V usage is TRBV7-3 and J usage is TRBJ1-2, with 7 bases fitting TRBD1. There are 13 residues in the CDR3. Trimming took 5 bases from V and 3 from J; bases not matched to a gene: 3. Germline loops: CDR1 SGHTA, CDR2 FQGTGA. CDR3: CASSLGQDYGYTF. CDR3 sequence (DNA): TGTGCCAGCAGCCTCGGACAGGACTATGGCTACACCTTC.

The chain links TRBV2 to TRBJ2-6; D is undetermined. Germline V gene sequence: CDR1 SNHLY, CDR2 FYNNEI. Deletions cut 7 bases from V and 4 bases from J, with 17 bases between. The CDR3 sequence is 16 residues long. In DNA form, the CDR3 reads TGTGCCAGCACTGGCATCCAGAAATCAGGGGCCAACGTCCTGACTTTC. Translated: CASTGIQKSGANVLTF. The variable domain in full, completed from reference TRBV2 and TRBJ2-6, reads EPEVTQTPSHQVTQMGQEVILRCVPISNHLYFYWYRQILGQKVEFLVSFYNNEISEKSEIFDDQFSVERPDGSNFTLKIRSTKLEDSAMYFCASTGIQKSGANVLTFGAGSRLTVL.

CDR3 protein: CASGDRAIYGYTF. The CDR3 nucleotides read TGTGCCAGCGGGGACAGGGCCATCTATGGCTACACCTTC. V gene TRBV28 combines with J gene TRBJ1-2; 9 bases line up with TRBD1. CDR3 size: 13 residues. The ends lost 8 bases at V and 4 bases at J; junction bases unmatched: 5. Germline values: CDR1 MDHEN, CDR2 SYDVKM.

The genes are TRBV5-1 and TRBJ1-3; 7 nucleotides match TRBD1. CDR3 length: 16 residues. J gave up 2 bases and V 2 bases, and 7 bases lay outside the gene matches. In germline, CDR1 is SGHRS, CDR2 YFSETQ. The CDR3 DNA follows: TGCGCCAGCAGCTTCCGGGACAGTGGAACTGGAAACACCATATATTTT. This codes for CASSFRDSGTGNTIYF. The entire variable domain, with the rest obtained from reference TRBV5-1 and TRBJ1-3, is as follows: KAGVTQTPRYLIKTRGQQVTLSCSPISGHRSVSWYQQTPGQGLQFLFEYFSETQRNKGNFPGRFSGRQFSNSRSEMNVSTLELGDSALYLCASSFRDSGTGNTIYFGEGSWLTVV.

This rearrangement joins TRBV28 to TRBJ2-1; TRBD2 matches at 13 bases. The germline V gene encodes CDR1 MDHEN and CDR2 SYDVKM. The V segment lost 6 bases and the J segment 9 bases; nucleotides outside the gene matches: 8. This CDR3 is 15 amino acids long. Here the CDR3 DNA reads TGTGCCAGCAGACGCCCTGGACTAGCGGGAGCTGAGCAGTTCTTC. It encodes CASRRPGLAGAEQFF.

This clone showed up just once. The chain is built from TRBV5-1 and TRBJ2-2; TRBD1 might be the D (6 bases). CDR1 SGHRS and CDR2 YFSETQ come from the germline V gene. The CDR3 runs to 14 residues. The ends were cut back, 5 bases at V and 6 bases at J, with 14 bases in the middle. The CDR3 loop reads CASSTRGPPGELFF. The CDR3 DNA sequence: TGCGCCAGCAGTACCAGGGGCCCGCCCGGGGAGCTGTTTTTT.

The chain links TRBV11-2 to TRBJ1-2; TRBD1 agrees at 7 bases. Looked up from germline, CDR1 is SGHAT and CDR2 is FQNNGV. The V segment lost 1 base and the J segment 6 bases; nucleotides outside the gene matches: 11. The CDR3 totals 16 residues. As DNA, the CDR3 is TGTGCCAGCAGCTTAGGGGGCTCCGGACAGGTGGATGGCTACACCTTC. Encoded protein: CASSLGGSGQVDGYTF.

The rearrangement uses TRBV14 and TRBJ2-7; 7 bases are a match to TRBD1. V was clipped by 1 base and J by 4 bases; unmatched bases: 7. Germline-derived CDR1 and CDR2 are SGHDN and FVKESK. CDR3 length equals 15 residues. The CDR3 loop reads CASSQAVGGWYEQYF. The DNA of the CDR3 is TGTGCCAGCAGCCAAGCTGTAGGGGGCTGGTACGAGCAGTACTTC.

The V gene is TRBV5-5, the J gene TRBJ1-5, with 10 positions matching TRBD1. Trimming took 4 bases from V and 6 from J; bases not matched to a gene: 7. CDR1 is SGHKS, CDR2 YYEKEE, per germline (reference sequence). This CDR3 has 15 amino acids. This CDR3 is CASSRDRGFGQPQHF. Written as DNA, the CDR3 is TGTGCCAGCAGCAGGGACAGGGGTTTTGGTCAGCCCCAGCATTTT.

This CDR3 is CASSLDSNQPQHF. CDR3 bases: TGTGCCAGCAGCCTGGACAGTAATCAGCCCCAGCATTTT. This chain uses TRBV5-8 with TRBJ1-5, with TRBD1 as a possible D gene (6 bases). Germline V gene lookup returns CDR1 SGHTS and CDR2 YDEGEE. The CDR3 contains 13 residues. V lost 4 bases and J lost 4, with 9 bases in between.

CDR3 protein: CASSLRDSLPTTTGELFF. CDR3 DNA: TGTGCCAGCAGCCTCAGGGACTCCCTTCCTACCACCACCGGGGAGCTGTTTTTT. The V call is TRBV9, the J call TRBJ2-2; D perhaps matches TRBD2 (6 bases). This CDR3 has 18 amino acids. The V end was cut by 4 bases, the J end by 4 bases, with 23 bases between. Germline V gene sequence: CDR1 SGDLS, CDR2 YYNGEE.

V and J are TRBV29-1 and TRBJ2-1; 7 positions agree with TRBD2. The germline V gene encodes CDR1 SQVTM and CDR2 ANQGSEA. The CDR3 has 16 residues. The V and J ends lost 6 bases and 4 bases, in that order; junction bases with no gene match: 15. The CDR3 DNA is TGCAGCGTAACAGTCACTGGGCTAGCGGCTTACAATGAGCAGTTCTTC. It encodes CSVTVTGLAAYNEQFF.

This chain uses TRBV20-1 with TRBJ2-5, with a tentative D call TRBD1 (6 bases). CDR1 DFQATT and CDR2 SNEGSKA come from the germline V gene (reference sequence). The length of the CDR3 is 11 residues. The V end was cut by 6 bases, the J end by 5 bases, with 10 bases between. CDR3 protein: CSAPTGETQYF. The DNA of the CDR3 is TGCAGTGCCCCTACAGGGGAGACCCAGTACTTC.

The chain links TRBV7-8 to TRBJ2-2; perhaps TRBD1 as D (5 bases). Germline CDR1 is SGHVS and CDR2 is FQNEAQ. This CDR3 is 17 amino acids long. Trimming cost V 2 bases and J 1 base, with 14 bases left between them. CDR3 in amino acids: CASSLRGYGQNTGELFF. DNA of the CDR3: TGTGCCAGCAGCTTACGAGGCTATGGACAGAACACCGGGGAGCTGTTTTTT. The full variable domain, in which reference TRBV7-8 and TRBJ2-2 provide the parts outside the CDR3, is GAGVSQSPRYKVAKRGQDVALRCDPISGHVSLFWYQQALGQGPEFLTYFQNEAQLDKSGLPSDRFFAERPEGSVSTLKIQRTQQEDSAVYLCASSLRGYGQNTGELFFGEGSRLTVL.

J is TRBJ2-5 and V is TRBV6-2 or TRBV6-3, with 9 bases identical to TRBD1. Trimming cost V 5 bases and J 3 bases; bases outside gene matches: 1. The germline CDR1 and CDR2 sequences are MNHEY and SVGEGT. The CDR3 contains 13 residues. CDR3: CASSRDREETQYF. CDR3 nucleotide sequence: TGTGCCAGCAGTCGGGACAGGGAAGAGACCCAGTACTTC.

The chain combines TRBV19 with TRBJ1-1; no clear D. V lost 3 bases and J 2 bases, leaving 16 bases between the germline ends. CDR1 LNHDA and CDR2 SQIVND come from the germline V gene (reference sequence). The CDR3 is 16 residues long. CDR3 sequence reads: CASSIPSARFNTEAFF. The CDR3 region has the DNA TGTGCCAGTAGTATCCCCAGTGCGAGGTTTAACACTGAAGCTTTCTTT.

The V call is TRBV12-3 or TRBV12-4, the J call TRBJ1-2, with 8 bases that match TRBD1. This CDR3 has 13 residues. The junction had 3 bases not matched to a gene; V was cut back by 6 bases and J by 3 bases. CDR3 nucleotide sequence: TGTGCCAGCAGCCGACAGGGGTACTATGGCTACACCTTC. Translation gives CASSRQGYYGYTF.

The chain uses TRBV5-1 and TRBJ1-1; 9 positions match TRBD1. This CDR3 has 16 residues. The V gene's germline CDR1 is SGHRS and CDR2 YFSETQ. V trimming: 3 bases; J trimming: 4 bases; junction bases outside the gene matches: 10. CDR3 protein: CASSSLQGAPTTEAFF. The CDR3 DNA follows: TGCGCCAGCAGCTCCCTACAGGGGGCTCCGACCACTGAAGCTTTCTTT.